The present TCR beta chain was sequenced within a study of T cell responses to AZD1222 COVID-19 vaccine. This table comes from immunoSEQ multiplex PCR, and its TCRdb copy is limited to in-frame clones, with some not included. The table shows more than 95,000 clones, with about 91% occurring only once. Germline V CDR1 and CDR2: MNHNS, SASEGT. V lost 3 bases to trimming and J lost 2 bases; unmatched junction nucleotides: 5. This CDR3 contains 15 residues. This sequence was found in an adult in good health. Specimen: peripheral blood, collected on day 0 of AZD1222 vaccination. The chain links TRBV6-1 to TRBJ2-3; TRBD2 aligns across 7 bases. The CDR3 DNA reads TGTGCCAGCAGTGATGTGGGGGGGATCACAGATACGCAGTATTTT. Its translation is CASSDVGGITDTQYF.